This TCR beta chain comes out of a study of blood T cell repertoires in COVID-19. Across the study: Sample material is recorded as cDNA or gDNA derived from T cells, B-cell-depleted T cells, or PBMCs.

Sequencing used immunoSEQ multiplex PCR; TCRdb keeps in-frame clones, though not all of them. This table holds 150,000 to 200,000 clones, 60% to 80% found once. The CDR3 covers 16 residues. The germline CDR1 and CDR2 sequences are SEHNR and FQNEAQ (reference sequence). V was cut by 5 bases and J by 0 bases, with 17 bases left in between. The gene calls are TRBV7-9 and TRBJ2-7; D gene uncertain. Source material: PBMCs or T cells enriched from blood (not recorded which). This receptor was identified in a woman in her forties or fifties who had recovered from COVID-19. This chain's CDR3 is CASSPGSFTSSYEQYF. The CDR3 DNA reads TGTGCCAGCAGCCCAGGTAGTTTCACCAGCTCCTACGAGCAGTACTTC.